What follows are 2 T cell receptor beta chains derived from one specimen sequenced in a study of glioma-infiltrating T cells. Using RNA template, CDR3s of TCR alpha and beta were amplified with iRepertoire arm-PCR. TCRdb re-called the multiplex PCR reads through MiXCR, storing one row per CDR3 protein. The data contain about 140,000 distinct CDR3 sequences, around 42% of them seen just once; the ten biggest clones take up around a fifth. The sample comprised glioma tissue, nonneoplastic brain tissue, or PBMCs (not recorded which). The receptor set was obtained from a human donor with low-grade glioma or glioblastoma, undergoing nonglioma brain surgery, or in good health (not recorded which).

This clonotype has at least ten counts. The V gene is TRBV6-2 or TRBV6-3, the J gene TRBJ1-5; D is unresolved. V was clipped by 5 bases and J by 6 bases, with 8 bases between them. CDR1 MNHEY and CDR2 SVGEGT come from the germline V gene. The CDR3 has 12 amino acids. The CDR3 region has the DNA TGTGCCAGCAGTACAACAGTTCAGCCCCAGCATTTT. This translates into CASSTTVQPQHF.

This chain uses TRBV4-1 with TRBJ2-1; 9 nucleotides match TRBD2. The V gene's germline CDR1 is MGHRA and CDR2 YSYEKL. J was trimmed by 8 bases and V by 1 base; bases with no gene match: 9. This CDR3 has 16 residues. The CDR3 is CASSQVTISGSDEQFF. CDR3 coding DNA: TGCGCCAGCAGCCAAGTTACGATTAGCGGGAGTGATGAGCAGTTCTTC.